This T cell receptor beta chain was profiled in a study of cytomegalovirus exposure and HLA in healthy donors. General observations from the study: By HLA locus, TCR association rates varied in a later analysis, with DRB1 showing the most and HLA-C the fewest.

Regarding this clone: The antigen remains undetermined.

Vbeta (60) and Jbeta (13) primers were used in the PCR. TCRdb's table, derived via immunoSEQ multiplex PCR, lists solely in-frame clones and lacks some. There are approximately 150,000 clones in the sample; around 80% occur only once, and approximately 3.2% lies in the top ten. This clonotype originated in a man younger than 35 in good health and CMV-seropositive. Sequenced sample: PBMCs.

The CDR3 DNA is TGTGCCAGTAGTATAGACCCGGACAGGGGGCAGGAGGGCTACACCTTC. It codes for CASSIDPDRGQEGYTF. The rearrangement uses TRBV19 and TRBJ1-2; 11 bases fit TRBD1. Unmatched junction bases numbered 8, after V lost 0 bases and J lost 8 bases. Germline loops: CDR1 LNHDA, CDR2 SQIVND (reference sequence). This CDR3 region has 16 residues.